This T cell receptor beta chain was captured in a study of T cell clonotyping in hematopoietic cell transplantation (dated by TCRdb to the early 2020s). Background on the whole study: Pretransplant recipient samples were obtained after cytoreduction. A total of 130 to 150 blood samples were collected in the study from roughly 33 consecutive transplant recipients and their related donors. Patient recruitment ran from 2015 to early 2017, and follow-up continued until late 2020 or death.

Regarding this clone: Its antigen is not yet known. Base qualities are not provided; no much larger clone lies one nucleotide away.

Reading the label with the study, this specimen's time point is: recipient sample about 28 days before transplant, after cytoreduction. Blood from recipients was drawn roughly 28 days before transplant, then again at days 30, 100 and 180 after transplant. Nuclei Lysis Solution was used to extract genomic DNA from fresh or cryopreserved unfractionated peripheral blood mononuclear cells. The immunoSEQ assay, a bias-controlled multiplex PCR with V- and J-specific primers, was used to amplify TCR beta CDR3 regions from genomic DNA. A second PCR step added a proprietary barcode and Illumina adapter sequences to the CDR3 amplicons. An Illumina MiSeq instrument was used for sequencing of the CDR3 libraries. Processing in the source paper ran as follows. Export and quality control were done with immunoSEQ Analyzer 3.0, while downstream analyses used R Bioconductor and Immunarch. Only productive rearrangements within the normalized downsampled data set were used in the calculation of repertoire metrics. Clonotypes larger than 5 templates in the normalized cohort were defined as pathologically expanded. Repertoire diversity was measured with the Inverse Simpson Index. To capture all clonotypes, the CMV-specificity analyses were run on the non-normalized data set. TCRdb holds this immuneACCESS table with in-frame rearrangements only. Some clones are missing; in checked studies, unresolved V genes explain under half, and the rest has no known cause. D and trimming come from the DNA, and the V and J calls and clone size come from that table. The sample table shows 45,000 to 60,000 clones, and around 84% are seen once. Around 5.5% of the sample comes from the top ten.

Overall study outcomes, separate from this receptor: Recipient TCR diversity fell after transplant, with pathologically expanded clonotypes rising progressively from day 30 to day 180. Donor and pretransplant recipient Inverse Simpson Index values predicted broader posttransplant TCR repertoire diversity. Just a small fraction of recipient repertoires overlapped with donor repertoires, and more than 95% appeared de novo at the given depth. Sample size was limited, and cells were not sorted, so CD4 and CD8 repertoire contributions could not be separated.

This clonotype was sampled from a man aged 55 to 70 with biphenotypic leukemia. Some clones in this sample may be carry-over from other donors' samples. The specimen was peripheral blood mononuclear cells, collected before stem cell transplant.

The CDR3 corresponds to CASSLEPEGNYGYTF. DNA sequence: TGCGCCAGCAGCTTGGAACCGGAGGGTAACTATGGCTACACCTTC. The chain employs TRBV5-1 and TRBJ1-2; there is no confident call for the D gene. The germline V gene supplies CDR1 SGHRS and CDR2 YFSETQ. Including the terminal cysteine and phenylalanine, the CDR3 comprises 15 residues. Only the CDR3 portion is preserved as DNA: 45 bases, with reading frame beginning at the first base. V was cut back by 0 bases and J by 1 base, leaving a gap of 10 bases between them. Supplemented by the reference TRBV5-1 and TRBJ1-2 proteins around the CDR3, the complete variable domain is KAGVTQTPRYLIKTRGQQVTLSCSPISGHRSVSWYQQTPGQGLQFLFEYFSETQRNKGNFPGRFSGRQFSNSRSEMNVSTLELGDSALYLCASSLEPEGNYGYTFGSGTRLTVV.